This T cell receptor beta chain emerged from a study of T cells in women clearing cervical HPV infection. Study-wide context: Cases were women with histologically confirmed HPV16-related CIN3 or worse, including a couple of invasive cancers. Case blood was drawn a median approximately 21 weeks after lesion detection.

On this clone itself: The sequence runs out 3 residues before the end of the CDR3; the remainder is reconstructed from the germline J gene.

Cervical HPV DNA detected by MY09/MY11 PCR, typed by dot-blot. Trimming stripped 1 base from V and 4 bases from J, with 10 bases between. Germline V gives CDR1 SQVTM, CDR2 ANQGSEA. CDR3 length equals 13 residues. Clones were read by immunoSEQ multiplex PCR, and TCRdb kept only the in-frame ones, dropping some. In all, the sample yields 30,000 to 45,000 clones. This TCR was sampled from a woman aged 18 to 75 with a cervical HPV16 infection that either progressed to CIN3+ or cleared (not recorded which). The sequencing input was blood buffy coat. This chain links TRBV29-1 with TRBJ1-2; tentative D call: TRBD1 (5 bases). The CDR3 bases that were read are TGCAGCGTTGAAGTGAGCAGGGCCTATGGC. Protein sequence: CSVEVSRAYG. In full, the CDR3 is CSVEVSRAYGYTF.